Shown below are 27 T cell receptor beta chains from a single sample sequenced in a study of blood T cell repertoires in COVID-19. Profiling relied on immunoSEQ multiplex PCR, and the TCRdb table lists in-frame clones only, not all of them. This repertoire shows some 150,000 clones, approximately 83% found once; its top ten account for approximately 8%. What was sequenced was peripheral blood. These receptor sequences come from a woman in her fifties or sixties with COVID-19, enrolled during active disease.

The V call is TRBV29-1, the J call TRBJ2-3; 9 bases align to TRBD2. The V and J ends lost 7 bases and 7 bases, in that order; junction bases with no gene match: 6. Germline V gene lookup returns CDR1 SQVTM and CDR2 ANQGSEA. The CDR3 sequence is 12 residues long. This chain's CDR3 is CSAAGGLNTQYF. The CDR3, as DNA: TGCAGCGCCGCGGGGGGGCTAAATACGCAGTATTTT.

The rearrangement joins TRBV28 to TRBJ1-5, with a possible D match to TRBD1 (5 bases). V lost 6 bases to trimming and J lost 3 bases, with 18 bases between them. Germline CDR1 and CDR2: MDHEN and SYDVKM. The CDR3 covers 16 residues. The CDR3 DNA follows: TGTGCCAGCAGCCTACTTCTAGGACAATCCAATCAGCCCCAGCATTTT. It translates to CASSLLLGQSNQPQHF.

This clone has just one count. The chain is built from TRBV5-1 and TRBJ1-1; no firm D call. Trimming took off 8 bases at V and 1 base at J, with 15 bases between the two ends. The CDR3 extends over 14 amino acids. The germline V gene has CDR1 SGHRS and CDR2 YFSETQ. The CDR3: CASTISGGNTEAFF. In DNA, the CDR3 is TGCGCCAGTACCATCTCGGGAGGGAACACTGAAGCTTTCTTT. Full variable domain (rest looked up from reference TRBV5-1 and TRBJ1-1): KAGVTQTPRYLIKTRGQQVTLSCSPISGHRSVSWYQQTPGQGLQFLFEYFSETQRNKGNFPGRFSGRQFSNSRSEMNVSTLELGDSALYLCASTISGGNTEAFFGQGTRLTVV.

The rearrangement uses TRBV4-1 and TRBJ1-6, with a weak D call TRBD1 (5 bases). The V end was cut by 2 bases, the J end by 7 bases, with 15 bases between. Germline V gene data show CDR1 as MGHRA and CDR2 as YSYEKL. CDR3 length: 16 residues. In DNA form, the CDR3 reads TGCGCCAGCAGCCAACCGGGGGGACCGACAAATTCACCCCTCCACTTT. Its protein is CASSQPGGPTNSPLHF.

This clone was seen only once. DNA of the CDR3: TGTGCCAGTGCGGGGGGGGTTTACGAGCAGTACTTC. This codes for CASAGGVYEQYF. V is TRBV19 and J is TRBJ2-7; TRBD2 aligns across 9 bases. CDR3 length: 12 amino acids. Trimming took 8 bases from V and 4 from J; bases not matched to a gene: 3. In germline, CDR1 is LNHDA, CDR2 SQIVND (reference sequence).

This chain connects TRBV19 to TRBJ1-1; the D gene is possibly TRBD1 (5 bases). The CDR3 sequence is 13 residues long. CDR1 and CDR2 from the germline V gene are LNHDA and SQIVND (reference sequence). V lost 5 bases, J lost 3 bases, and 10 bases lay in between. The CDR3 here is CASSSKGDTEAFF. In nucleotides, the CDR3 is TGTGCCAGTAGTTCAAAAGGGGACACTGAAGCTTTCTTT.

J is TRBJ2-5 and V is TRBV25-1; D is uncertain. V was pared by 3 bases and J by 5 bases, with 10 bases between. This CDR3 is 13 amino acids long. The germline V gene encodes CDR1 MGHDK and CDR2 SYGVNS. The CDR3 protein is CASSDPSRETQYF. Here the CDR3 DNA reads TGTGCCAGCAGTGACCCTTCCCGGGAGACCCAGTACTTC.

J is TRBJ2-3 and V is TRBV19; D might be TRBD2 (6 bases). Germline-derived CDR1 and CDR2 are LNHDA and SQIVND (reference sequence). V dropped 5 bases and J dropped 4 bases, with 19 bases sitting between them. The CDR3 runs to 16 residues. CDR3 nucleotide sequence: TGTGCCAGTAGTTCCCGGACCCCGGGGGAAGCAGATACGCAGTATTTT. Translating gives CASSSRTPGEADTQYF.

V and J are TRBV4-3 and TRBJ2-1; D is uncertain. Germline V gene lookup returns CDR1 LGHNA and CDR2 YSLEER. The CDR3 extends over 14 amino acids. The germline V and J ends were trimmed by 0 bases and 5 bases, with 8 bases remaining between them. CDR3 in DNA: TGCGCCAGCAGCCAAGACGTGGGCCACAATGAGCAGTTCTTC. Translation: CASSQDVGHNEQFF.

The genes are TRBV12-3 or TRBV12-4 and TRBJ2-7, with D perhaps TRBD2 (5 bases). The CDR3 sequence is 13 residues long. Trimming left V 4 bases short and J 2 bases short, with 9 bases between. The CDR3 protein is CASSYFGTYEQYF. As DNA, the CDR3 is TGTGCCAGCAGTTACTTCGGGACCTACGAGCAGTACTTC.

This clone was seen only a few times. The chain recombines TRBV7-3 with TRBJ2-1; a possible D gene is TRBD2 (6 bases). With 1 base removed from V and 6 bases from J, the gap between germline ends came to 10 bases. This CDR3 spans 14 amino acids. CDR1 is SGHTA and CDR2 is FQGTGA in the germline V gene. The CDR3 DNA is TGTGCCAGCAGCTTAAACCTGGGGGGCAATGAGCAGTTCTTC. It yields the protein CASSLNLGGNEQFF.

This clone was seen only once. This chain links TRBV2 with TRBJ1-2; TRBD1 matches 9 bases. V was clipped by 7 bases and J by 0 bases; unmatched bases: 9. Looked up from germline, CDR1 is SNHLY and CDR2 is FYNNEI. This CDR3 is built from 16 residues. The CDR3 coding sequence is TGTGCCAGCAAGAGGGACAGGGTAGAGTCTAACTATGGCTACACCTTC. Amino acid sequence: CASKRDRVESNYGYTF.

The gene calls are TRBV6-2 or TRBV6-3 and TRBJ2-7, with 11 nucleotides matching TRBD1. The V segment lost 6 bases and the J segment 0 bases; nucleotides outside the gene matches: 13. The CDR3 spans 18 residues. Germline V gene lookup returns CDR1 MNHEY and CDR2 SVGEGT. CDR3 DNA sequence: TGTGCCAGCAGCCCCGGGACAGGGGGATCGAAAGTCTCCTACGAGCAGTACTTC. Its protein is CASSPGTGGSKVSYEQYF.

This chain uses TRBV24-1 with TRBJ2-3, with D perhaps TRBD2 (5 bases). Trimming took 3 bases from V and 3 from J, leaving 12 bases between them. Germline-derived CDR1 and CDR2 are KGHDR and SFDVKD. This CDR3 is built from 15 residues. CDR3 nucleotides: TGTGCCACCAGTGATCGCTCCGAGGGAACAGATACGCAGTATTTT. Its translation is CATSDRSEGTDTQYF.

V and J are TRBV18 and TRBJ1-3; 7 bases match TRBD1. The J segment lost 0 bases and the V segment lost 6 bases, leaving 8 bases of the junction unmatched. The CDR3 covers 16 residues. The germline V gene encodes CDR1 KGHSH and CDR2 LQKENI. The CDR3 region is CASSPTGEASGNTIYF. The CDR3 DNA is TGTGCCAGCTCTCCCACAGGGGAGGCCTCTGGAAACACCATATATTTT. Full variable domain (remainder filled in from reference TRBV18 and TRBJ1-3): NAGVMQNPRHLVRRRGQEARLRCSPMKGHSHVYWYRQLPEEGLKFMVYLQKENIIDESGMPKERFSAEFPKEGPSILRIQQVVRGDSAAYFCASSPTGEASGNTIYFGEGSWLTVV.

V usage is TRBV11-2 and J usage is TRBJ2-3; D gene uncertain. Between the trimmed V and J ends, which lost 4 bases and 4 bases, there was a span of 9 bases. Per the germline V gene, CDR1 is SGHAT and CDR2 is FQNNGV. The CDR3 is 13 residues long. The CDR3 sequence is CASSSEISDTQYF. The CDR3 region has the DNA TGTGCCAGCAGCTCGGAGATCTCAGATACGCAGTATTTT.

This clone was seen once. The gene calls are TRBV4-1 and TRBJ2-1; the D gene is possibly TRBD1 (6 bases). In germline, CDR1 is MGHRA, CDR2 YSYEKL. V lost 4 bases and J 5 bases, leaving 12 bases between the germline ends. The length of the CDR3 is 14 residues. The CDR3 loop reads CASSRRTVNNEQFF. The CDR3 bases are TGCGCCAGCAGCCGACGGACAGTTAACAATGAGCAGTTCTTC.

This clone was counted between two and nine times. This chain connects TRBV19 to TRBJ1-4; TRBD1 matches at 7 bases. Germline V gene data show CDR1 as LNHDA and CDR2 as SQIVND (reference sequence). There are 16 residues in the CDR3. The junction had 14 bases not matched to a gene; V was cut back by 5 bases and J by 8 bases. CDR3 amino acids: CASSVGQEGSREKLFF. CDR3 coding DNA: TGTGCCAGTAGTGTCGGACAGGAGGGATCAAGAGAAAAACTGTTTTTT.

The sample holds one count of this clone. The V and J genes are TRBV10-3 and TRBJ1-1; TRBD1 matches 10 bases. Germline lookup yields CDR1 ENHRY and CDR2 SYGVKD. This CDR3 region has 13 residues. Unmatched junction bases numbered 8, after V lost 11 bases and J lost 5 bases. CDR3 in amino acids: CAVRGTGDTEAFF. The CDR3 DNA reads as TGTGCCGTCCGAGGGACAGGGGATACTGAAGCTTTCTTT.

This chain uses TRBV3-1 (or the pseudogene TRBV3-2) with TRBJ2-2, with D tentatively TRBD1 (6 bases). The V end lost 1 base, the J end lost 1 base, and 10 bases lay between the germline ends. This CDR3 has 16 amino acids. CDR1 is LGHDT and CDR2 is YNNKEL in the germline V gene (reference sequence). The CDR3 here is CASSQGTAVNTGELFF. CDR3 in DNA: TGTGCCAGCAGCCAAGGGACAGCTGTGAACACCGGGGAGCTGTTTTTT.

V is TRBV25-1 and J is TRBJ2-7; D possibly corresponds to TRBD2 (7 bases). Per the germline V gene, CDR1 is MGHDK and CDR2 is SYGVNS. The V gene lost 7 bases and the J gene lost 6 bases, with 10 bases spanning the gap. This CDR3 has 11 residues. DNA for the CDR3: TGTGCCAGCAAGGGGGGGGCCGAGCAGTACTTC. Translation gives CASKGGAEQYF.

The chain carries TRBV10-3 and TRBJ2-7; TRBD1 might be the D (7 bases). V lost 4 bases and J 1 base, leaving 17 bases between the germline ends. The CDR3 runs 16 residues. Germline assignment: CDR1 ENHRY and CDR2 SYGVKD. The CDR3 DNA reads TGTGCCATCAGTGTGGGTGCGGGACAGCCTTCCTACGAGCAGTACTTC. Translating it yields CAISVGAGQPSYEQYF.

The chain combines TRBV9 with TRBJ2-3; TRBD2 agrees at 8 bases. This CDR3 comprises 16 residues. J was trimmed by 2 bases and V by 0 bases; bases with no gene match: 5. CDR1 is SGDLS and CDR2 is YYNGEE in the germline V gene. The DNA for the CDR3 is TGTGCCAGCAGCGTAGGCCCTAGCGGGTACACAGATACGCAGTATTTT. It is translated as CASSVGPSGYTDTQYF.

This clone was counted between two and nine times. The chain employs TRBV11-2 and TRBJ2-7; possible D gene TRBD2, 6 bases. V lost 5 bases and J 3 bases, leaving 17 bases between the germline ends. The CDR3 loop spans 15 amino acids. In germline, CDR1 is SGHAT, CDR2 FQNNGV. CDR3 nucleotides: TGTGCCAGCAGCCGGGACTCCGGCTCTCTCTACGAGCAGTACTTC. The encoded protein is CASSRDSGSLYEQYF.

The rearrangement uses TRBV5-6 and TRBJ1-3; 7 bases are a match to TRBD1. V was pared by 3 bases and J by 4 bases, with 13 bases of the junction left unmatched. Looked up from germline, CDR1 is SGHDT and CDR2 is YYEEEE. CDR3 length: 17 residues. CDR3 nucleotides: TGTGCCAGCAGCTGGAGGATTGACAGGGTGTCAGGAAACACCATATATTTT. This encodes CASSWRIDRVSGNTIYF.

The sample holds one count of this clone. This chain connects TRBV19 to TRBJ2-3; D is perhaps TRBD1 (6 bases). Germline-derived CDR1 and CDR2 are LNHDA and SQIVND (reference sequence). V was pared by 7 bases and J by 4 bases, with 15 bases between. This CDR3 is built from 14 residues. DNA of the CDR3: TGTGCCAGTACTAAACAGGGAGTGTCAGATACGCAGTATTTT. This sequence encodes CASTKQGVSDTQYF. Drawing the rest from reference TRBV19 and TRBJ2-3, the complete variable domain is DGGITQSPKYLFRKEGQNVTLSCEQNLNHDAMYWYRQDPGQGLRLIYYSQIVNDFQKGDIAEGYSVSREKKESFPLTVTSAQKNPTAFYLCASTKQGVSDTQYFGPGTRLTVL.

This clone was observed a few times. The J gene is TRBJ2-7, the V gene TRBV11-3; D is ambiguous. V lost 2 bases and J 5 bases, leaving 7 bases between the germline ends. The CDR3 contains 12 residues. In germline, CDR1 is SGHNT, CDR2 YENEEA. The CDR3 bases are TGTGCCAGCAGCTTATCTGGGCACGAGCAGTACTTC. Amino acid sequence: CASSLSGHEQYF.